This T cell receptor beta chain was sequenced for a study of blood T cell repertoires in COVID-19. Whole-study context: From T cells, B-cell-depleted T cells, or PBMCs came the material, which was cDNA or gDNA.

Data came from immunoSEQ multiplex PCR; TCRdb stores just in-frame clones and leaves some out. The table shows 200,000 to 250,000 clones, with around 83% occurring only once. This CDR3 contains 13 residues. Trimming shortened V by 7 bases and J by 4 bases, and 13 bases separated the two germline ends. Germline V gene sequence: CDR1 SGHVS, CDR2 FQNEAQ. The sequenced sample consisted of peripheral blood. This chain uses TRBV7-8 with TRBJ1-2, with a possible D match to TRBD1 (6 bases). The clonotype comes from a woman older than 75 with COVID-19, enrolled during active disease. For the CDR3, the DNA is TGTGCCAGCACTCTGACAGGCGGCTATGGCTACACCTTC. Its protein product is CASTLTGGYGYTF. The whole variable domain, filled in from reference TRBV7-8 and TRBJ1-2, reads GAGVSQSPRYKVAKRGQDVALRCDPISGHVSLFWYQQALGQGPEFLTYFQNEAQLDKSGLPSDRFFAERPEGSVSTLKIQRTQQEDSAVYLCASTLTGGYGYTFGSGTRLTVV.